This entry concerns a single T cell receptor beta chain. Its antigen is not known. Time point described: pre-sensitization, week 0. Sample treatment: therapeutic diphenylcyclopropenone sensitization with weekly scalp DPC. These data come from a study of human T cells and chemical hapten exposure. In the study overall: Weekly administration of diphenylcyclopropenone to the scalp of patients continued throughout the approximately 23-week study. Patch testing was performed with 0.01% DPC on the upper back, with reading at 6 days.

MiXCR, run by TCRdb on the RACE reads, gives a single entry per CDR3 protein. The data contain 60,000 to 70,000 distinct CDR3 sequences, approximately 10% of them singletons. Study observations and caveats: PT1 expanded TCR numbers rose with patch test score. Sensitizing with DPC caused no change in TCRs above 1 in 1000 frequency.

V was trimmed by 4 bases and J by 5 bases, leaving 9 bases between them. The CDR3 has 12 amino acids. Germline values: CDR1 SGHRS, CDR2 YFSETQ. This TCR derives from a woman in her forties or fifties with alopecia areata. Some clones in this sample may be carry-over from other donors' samples. V gene TRBV5-1 combines with J gene TRBJ2-5; D remains ambiguous. This sample comprised whole blood, obtained in connection with sensitization to the hapten diphenylcyclopropenone (DPC). The CDR3 is CASSQEEETQYF. The CDR3 DNA reads as TGCGCCAGCAGCCAGGAAGAGGAGACCCAGTACTTC.